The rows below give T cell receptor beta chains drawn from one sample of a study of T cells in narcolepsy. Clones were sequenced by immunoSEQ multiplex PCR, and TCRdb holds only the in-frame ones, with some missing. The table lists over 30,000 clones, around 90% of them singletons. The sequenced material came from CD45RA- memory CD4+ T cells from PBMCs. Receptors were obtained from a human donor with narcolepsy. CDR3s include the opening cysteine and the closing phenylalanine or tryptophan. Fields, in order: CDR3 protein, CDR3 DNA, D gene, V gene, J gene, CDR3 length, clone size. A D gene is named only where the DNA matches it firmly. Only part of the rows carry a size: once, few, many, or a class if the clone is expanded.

CASSPGLAGPGELFF	TGTGCCAGCAGCCCTGGACTCGCGGGCCCCGGGGAGCTGTTTTTT	.	TRBV7-2	TRBJ2-2	15	few
CASSLRPSVEKLFF	TGTGCCAGCAGCTTACGGCCATCGGTTGAAAAACTGTTTTTT	.	TRBV11-2	TRBJ1-4	14	.
CASSPGVLAPYEQYF	TGCGCCAGCAGCCCCGGGGTCCTTGCGCCCTACGAGCAGTACTTC	.	TRBV4-3	TRBJ2-7	15	.
CASSQVGGFPGYTF	TGTGCCAGCAGCCAAGTCGGGGGGTTTCCAGGCTACACCTTC	.	TRBV14	TRBJ1-2	14	.
CASRIGRGQGRNEKLFF	TGTGCCAGCAGAATAGGTCGGGGACAGGGTAGAAATGAAAAACTGTTTTTT	TRBD1	TRBV28	TRBJ1-4	17	.
CASSLGHNNEQFF	TGTGCCAGCAGCTTAGGGCACAACAATGAGCAGTTCTTC	.	TRBV7-2	TRBJ2-1	13	.
CASSPEGGRGNTIYF	TGTGCCAGCAGCCCCGAGGGGGGCAGGGGAAACACCATATATTTT	.	TRBV5-4	TRBJ1-3	15	.
CASSRDRGDGYTF	TGTGCCAGCAGCCGGGACAGGGGGGATGGCTACACCTTC	TRBD1	TRBV2	TRBJ1-2	13	.
CASSQVHGSGEQFF	TGCGCCAGCAGCCAAGTGCATGGGTCGGGTGAGCAGTTCTTC	.	TRBV4-3	TRBJ2-1	14	.
CAWSPGTSGKSYEQYF	TGTGCCTGGAGTCCCGGGACTAGCGGGAAGTCCTACGAGCAGTACTTC	TRBD2	TRBV30	TRBJ2-7	16	.
CASSPFGQVPNQPQHF	TGTGCCAGCTCACCCTTCGGACAGGTTCCCAATCAGCCCCAGCATTTT	TRBD1	TRBV18	TRBJ1-5	16	.
CASRGQQTTFYGYTF	TGTGCCAGTAGAGGACAGCAAACCACTTTCTATGGCTACACCTTC	.	TRBV19	TRBJ1-2	15	few
CATLRGVAETQYF	TGTGCCACCCTCCGGGGGGTGGCAGAGACCCAGTACTTC	TRBD2	TRBV10-3	TRBJ2-5	13	once
CASSLGGSQETQYF	TGTGCCAGCAGCTTAGGAGGCAGCCAAGAGACCCAGTACTTC	.	TRBV11-3	TRBJ2-5	14	.